This T cell receptor beta chain came from a study of blood T cells in healthy people across ages. Overall study: About one barcoded beta molecule per two T cells was captured by template switching.

Then a second PCR, running roughly 7 to 11 cycles, was carried out with a sample-barcoded 5' primer and a J-beta primer mix. TCRdb reprocessed the 5' RACE reads with MiXCR, giving one entry per CDR3 protein. This table has 850,000 to 1,100,000 distinct CDR3 sequences, 35% to 40% appearing once. The ends were cut back, 1 base at V and 0 bases at J, with 9 bases in the middle. The CDR3 spans 16 residues. The germline V gene encodes CDR1 LGHNA and CDR2 YSLEER. The draw of peripheral blood yielded approximately 10 milliliters from each donor. In regard to this clonotype: Its cognate antigen is unknown.

Study-wide findings and caveats: TCR beta diversity, measured per million T cells, fell in a roughly linear way with age. TCR beta diversity tracked closely with naive T cell percentage.

The chain couples TRBV4-3 to TRBJ2-2; D is unclear. Sequencing was performed on blood. The clonotype originates from a man younger than 35 in good health. The CDR3 DNA sequence: TGCGCCAGCAGCCAAGGGGAATTCGCGAACACCGGGGAGCTGTTTTTT. It encodes CASSQGEFANTGELFF.